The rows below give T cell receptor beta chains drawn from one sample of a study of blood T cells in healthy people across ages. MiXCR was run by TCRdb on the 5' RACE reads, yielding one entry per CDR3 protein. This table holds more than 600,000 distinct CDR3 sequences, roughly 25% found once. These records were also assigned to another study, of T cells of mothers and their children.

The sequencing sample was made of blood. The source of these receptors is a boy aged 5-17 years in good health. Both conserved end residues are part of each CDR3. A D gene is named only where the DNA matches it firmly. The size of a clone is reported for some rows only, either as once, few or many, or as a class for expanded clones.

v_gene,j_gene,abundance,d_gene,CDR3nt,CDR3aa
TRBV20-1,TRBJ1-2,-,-,TGCAGTGCTAGAGATCGGGGTGGGGCTTCTTCTAACTATGGCTACACCTTC,CSARDRGGASSNYGYTF
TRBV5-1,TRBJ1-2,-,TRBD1,TGCGCCAGCAGCCGGGACAGTGGGGATGGCTACACCTTC,CASSRDSGDGYTF
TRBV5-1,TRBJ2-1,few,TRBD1,TGCGCCAGCAGCTTGGGGAGGACAGGGGGCTTCAATGAGCAGTTCTTC,CASSLGRTGGFNEQFF
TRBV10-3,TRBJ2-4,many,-,TGTGCCATCAGTGGAGGGGGGGGAAAAAACATTCAGTACTTC,CAISGGGGKNIQYF
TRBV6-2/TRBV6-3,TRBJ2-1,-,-,TGTGCCAGCACCCTTAGCGGAGAGCGCTACAATGAGCAGTTCTTC,CASTLSGERYNEQFF
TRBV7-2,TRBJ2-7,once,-,TGTGCCAGCAGCTTAATGTGGGAGACTGACGAGCAGTACTTC,CASSLMWETDEQYF
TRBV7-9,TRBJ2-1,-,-,TGTGCCAGCAGCTTAGGGACAGCGATGAGCTCCTACAATGAGCAGTTCTTC,CASSLGTAMSSYNEQFF
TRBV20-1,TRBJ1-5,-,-,TGCAGTGCTAGAGTCCAGGGGACCCTTTCTAATCAGCCCCAGCATTTT,CSARVQGTLSNQPQHF
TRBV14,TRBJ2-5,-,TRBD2,TGTGCCAGCAACCAAGGTGGACTAGTAGAGACCCAGTACTTC,CASNQGGLVETQYF
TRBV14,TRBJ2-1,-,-,TGTGCCAGCACCGTTGCGGGAACACCCGAAGACAATGAGCAGTTCTTC,CASTVAGTPEDNEQFF
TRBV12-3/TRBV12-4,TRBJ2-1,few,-,TGTGCCAGCAGTTCTCCCGGGATTCCGGATGAGCAGTTCTTC,CASSSPGIPDEQFF
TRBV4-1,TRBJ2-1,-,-,TGCGCCAGCAGCCAAGGTACACGGCAGGCCGCCGGATCCAATGAGCAGTTCTTC,CASSQGTRQAAGSNEQFF
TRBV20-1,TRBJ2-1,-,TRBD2,TGCAGCACGACCTGGACGGGGACTAGCGGGTCGAATGAGCAGTTCTTC,CSTTWTGTSGSNEQFF
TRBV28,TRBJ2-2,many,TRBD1,TGTGCCAGCAATACGGGACAGGACGTACCCGGGGAGCTGTTTTTT,CASNTGQDVPGELFF
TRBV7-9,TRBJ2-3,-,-,TGTGCCGTACCGCTAGCGTCCAGCACAGATACGCAGTATTTT,CAVPLASSTDTQYF
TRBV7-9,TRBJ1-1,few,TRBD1,TGTGCCAGCAGTCCGGGACAGGGGAGAGAGGCTGAAGCTTTCTTT,CASSPGQGREAEAFF
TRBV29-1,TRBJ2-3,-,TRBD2,TGCAGCGTATGGAGCGGGAGGATAACAGATACGCAGTATTTT,CSVWSGRITDTQYF
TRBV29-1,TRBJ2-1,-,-,TGCAGCGTTGATTGGGGGGACCGGTACAATGAGCAGTTCTTC,CSVDWGDRYNEQFF
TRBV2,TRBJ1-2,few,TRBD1,TGTGCCAGCAGTTCGGACAGGGGGCTCGGAGGCTACACCTTC,CASSSDRGLGGYTF
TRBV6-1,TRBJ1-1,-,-,TGTGCCAGCAGTCCCGGCCCTGGTGAAGCTTTCTTT,CASSPGPGEAFF
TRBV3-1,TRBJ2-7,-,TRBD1,TGTGCCAGCAGCCGGACAGGGAAATTCTACGAGCGGTACTTC,CASSRTGKFYERYF
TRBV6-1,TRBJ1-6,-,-,TGTGCCAGCAGTGACGGGACGGCGAATAATTCACCCCTCCACTTT,CASSDGTANNSPLHF
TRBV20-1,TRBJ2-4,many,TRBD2,TGCAGTGCCGTACCTAGCGGCCCAGCCAAAAACATTCAGTACTTC,CSAVPSGPAKNIQYF
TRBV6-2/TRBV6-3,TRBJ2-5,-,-,TGTGCCAGCAAGGTCCGTAACGGTAGAGTCCTCCAAGAGACCCAGTACTTC,CASKVRNGRVLQETQYF
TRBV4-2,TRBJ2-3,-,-,TGTGCCAGCAGCCAAGGGTCCAGGGGCCACGATACGCAGTATTTT,CASSQGSRGHDTQYF